This T cell receptor (beta chain) is from a study of molecular identifiers for immune sequencing clone quantification. Study overall: Across replicate runs, RNA obtained from 20,000 or 100,000 naive CD8 cells was divided into five, with four undergoing sequencing.

As previously described, bulk TCR libraries were made using listed TCR primers. From the PCR reads, TCRdb called clonotypes with MiXCR, one entry per CDR3 protein. The profile covers tens of thousands of distinct CDR3 sequences, with 19% appearing a single time and under 1.5% taken by the ten largest. With 1 base removed from V and 7 bases from J, the gap between germline ends came to 8 bases. The CDR3 loop spans 13 amino acids. The genes are TRBV12-3 or TRBV12-4 and TRBJ2-1; no reliable D call. This receptor was taken from a human donor in good health. Some libraries in this study had Jurkat cell RNA spiked in. Source material: naive CD8+ T cells from blood, with Jurkat cell RNA spiked in. The subset was: FACS-sorted CD8+CD4-CCR7+CD45RA+ naive T cells. The CDR3 here is CASSLGGINEQFF. CDR3 bases: TGTGCCAGCAGTTTAGGGGGTATTAATGAGCAGTTCTTC.